Listed below are T cell receptor beta chains from one sample, sequenced in a study of blood T cell repertoires in COVID-19. Using immunoSEQ multiplex PCR, the repertoire was profiled, and TCRdb retains in-frame clones only, with some absent. The table lists a few hundred thousand clones, more than 75% of them singletons. Material for sequencing was PBMCs or T cells enriched from blood (not recorded which). These receptors came from a woman between 50 and 59 years old who had been exposed to COVID-19. The CDR3 runs from the conserved cysteine through the conserved F or W. The D gene is left open where the match is weak. Rows give clone size only sometimes, using once, few, many, or a class for an expanded clone.

. TRBJ2-5 TRBV19 . CASSGTREETQYF TGTGCCAGTAGTGGGACACGAGAAGAGACCCAGTACTTC
TRBD1 TRBJ1-6 TRBV5-4 . CASSLDGTAISPLHF TGTGCCAGCAGCTTGGACGGGACAGCAATTTCACCCCTCCACTTT
. TRBJ1-2 TRBV18 . CASSPDSIYGYTF TGTGCCAGCTCACCGGACAGCATCTATGGCTACACCTTC
TRBD2 TRBJ2-7 TRBV7-2 . CASSFLAGGYPPYEQYF TGTGCCAGCAGCTTCCTAGCGGGGGGGTACCCCCCCTACGAGCAGTACTTC
. TRBJ1-1 TRBV27 few CASRSLGRRGTEAFF TGTGCCAGCCGCTCCTTGGGACGGCGGGGCACTGAAGCTTTCTTT
TRBD2 TRBJ2-7 TRBV7-8 . CASSTTSGGALNEQYF TGTGCCAGCAGCACCACTAGCGGGGGGGCTCTTAACGAGCAGTACTTC
. TRBJ1-5 TRBV28 . CASTLGGSRGNQPQHF TGTGCCAGCACCCTCGGAGGTTCAAGAGGCAATCAGCCCCAGCATTTT
TRBD1 TRBJ1-3 TRBV10-3 . CAVGQGNTIYF TGTGCCGTGGGACAGGGGAACACCATATATTTT
. TRBJ2-5 TRBV12-2 once CASRSPGTSGPTQETQYF TGTGCAAGTCGCTCCCCGGGGACTAGCGGGCCGACTCAGGAGACCCAGTACTTC
. TRBJ1-2 TRBV28 . CASSELWRSLYGYTF TGTGCCAGCAGCGAGCTATGGAGGTCCCTCTATGGCTACACCTTC
. TRBJ2-1 TRBV6-4 . CASSDSSLLDNEQFF TGTGCCAGCAGTGACTCGAGTCTCCTGGACAATGAGCAGTTCTTC
. TRBJ2-2 TRBV21-1 . CASSKGSRTGGRDGELFF TGTGCCAGCAGTAAAGGATCCCGAACAGGGGGGAGAGACGGGGAGCTGTTTTTT
. TRBJ1-1 TRBV3-1/TRBV3-2 . CASSQARLSRNTEAFF TGTGCCAGCAGCCAGGCGAGACTTTCCCGGAACACTGAAGCTTTCTTT
. TRBJ1-1 TRBV3-1/TRBV3-2 . CASSPEGQPAFF TGTGCCAGCAGCCCAGAAGGACAGCCGGCTTTCTTT
. TRBJ1-1 TRBV11-3 . CASSLQGNTEAFF TGTGCCAGCAGCTTGCAGGGGAACACTGAAGCTTTCTTT
. TRBJ1-5 TRBV3-1/TRBV3-2 . CASSQDAAAGQPQHF TGTGCCAGCAGCCAAGATGCGGCAGCCGGACAGCCCCAGCATTTT
TRBD1 TRBJ1-2 TRBV29-1 . CSVELWGQGRDGYTF TGCAGCGTTGAATTGTGGGGACAGGGGAGGGATGGCTACACCTTC
TRBD1 TRBJ2-1 TRBV19 . CASSKGQASYNEQFF TGTGCCAGTAGTAAGGGACAGGCCTCCTACAATGAGCAGTTCTTC
. TRBJ1-1 TRBV5-1 few CASSRRAGNTEAFF TGCGCCAGCAGCCGTCGGGCGGGGAACACTGAAGCTTTCTTT
TRBD1 TRBJ1-4 TRBV28 . CASSLPPGQGYVRLFF TGTGCCAGCAGCTTGCCCCCGGGACAGGGGTACGTGCGACTGTTTTTT
TRBD2 TRBJ2-1 TRBV7-8 . CASPPDGTSGVGEQFF TGTGCCAGCCCACCCGACGGGACTAGCGGGGTAGGTGAGCAGTTCTTC
. TRBJ1-2 TRBV12-3/TRBV12-4 . CASSLNRHYGYTF TGTGCCAGCAGTTTAAACAGGCACTATGGCTACACCTTC
. TRBJ1-6 TRBV2 . CASSDNSFNSPLHF TGTGCCAGCAGTGACAACAGTTTTAATTCACCCCTCCACTTT
. TRBJ2-7 TRBV15 . CATSSGSTGSEQYF TGTGCCACCAGCAGTGGCTCCACAGGTAGCGAGCAGTACTTC
. TRBJ2-3 TRBV7-6 once CASSLSSTGTQYF TGTGCCAGCAGCCTCAGCAGCACGGGTACGCAGTATTTT
. TRBJ1-1 TRBV28 . CASSPEGTEAFF TGTGCCAGCAGTCCGGAGGGCACTGAAGCTTTCTTT
. TRBJ1-6 TRBV5-5 . CASSRDIGGSSYNSPLHF TGTGCCAGCAGTAGGGATATCGGGGGGAGCTCCTATAATTCACCCCTCCACTTT
TRBD1 TRBJ1-2 TRBV11-2 . CASSSDRSRYTF TGTGCCAGCAGCTCGGACAGGTCCCGCTACACCTTC
. TRBJ2-7 TRBV14 . CAHTTGRPYEQYF TGTGCCCACACAACAGGTAGACCCTACGAGCAGTACTTC
. TRBJ1-3 TRBV7-3 . CASSLGPGNTIYF TGTGCCAGCAGCTTAGGCCCTGGAAACACCATATATTTT
TRBD1 TRBJ1-2 TRBV4-1 . CASSQEGQGYGYTF TGCGCCAGCAGCCAAGAGGGACAGGGGTATGGCTACACCTTC
. TRBJ1-2 TRBV3-1/TRBV3-2 few CASSQDLGRGGYTF TGTGCCAGCAGCCAAGATCTTGGCAGGGGTGGCTACACCTTC
. TRBJ2-3 TRBV18 . CASSPRDSSNTQYF TGTGCCAGCTCACCAAGGGACTCGTCAAATACGCAGTATTTT
. TRBJ1-2 TRBV6-2/TRBV6-3 . CASSYWGAGNGYTF TGTGCCAGCAGTTACTGGGGTGCAGGGAATGGCTACACCTTC
TRBD1 TRBJ2-7 TRBV10-2 . CASSGNTGTGGNEQYF TGCGCCAGCAGTGGAAACACCGGGACAGGGGGCAACGAGCAGTACTTC
TRBD2 TRBJ2-7 TRBV28 few CASSEGLASSYEQYF TGTGCCAGCAGTGAGGGACTAGCGTCTTCCTACGAGCAGTACTTC
. TRBJ1-1 TRBV4-3 . CASSQVRNTEAFF TGCGCCAGCAGCCAAGTCCGTAACACTGAAGCTTTCTTT
. TRBJ2-1 TRBV18 . CASSPWDKGDEQFF TGTGCCAGCTCACCCTGGGACAAAGGCGATGAGCAGTTCTTC
. TRBJ2-4 TRBV21-1 . CASSLRFPAPQGDF TGTGCCAGCAGCCTTCGGTTCCCGGCCCCTCAGGGGGACTTC
. TRBJ2-7 TRBV4-1 few CASSQVGGSYEQYF TGCGCCAGCAGCCAAGTTGGGGGGTCCTACGAGCAGTACTTC
. TRBJ1-5 TRBV27 . CASSLGGGSNQPQHF TGTGCCAGCAGTTTAGGGGGGGGAAGCAATCAGCCCCAGCATTTT
. TRBJ1-5 TRBV19 once CASTEGWGNQPQHF TGTGCCAGTACGGAGGGCTGGGGCAATCAGCCCCAGCATTTT
. TRBJ1-2 TRBV29-1 . CSVRVDLISYTF TGCAGCGTCCGGGTCGATCTTATCAGCTACACCTTC
. TRBJ1-5 TRBV4-2 few CASSSAGTGNQPQHF TGTGCCAGCAGCTCGGCGGGTACGGGCAATCAGCCCCAGCATTTT
TRBD2 TRBJ2-1 TRBV11-2 . CASSLVQAGHEQFF TGTGCCAGCAGCTTAGTTCAAGCGGGGCATGAGCAGTTCTTC
. TRBJ1-1 TRBV6-5 . CASSRQFQTEAFF TGTGCCAGCAGCAGACAGTTTCAGACTGAAGCTTTCTTT
. TRBJ2-7 TRBV4-2 . CASSRNRDNYEQYF TGTGCCAGCAGCCGGAACAGGGACAATTACGAGCAGTACTTC
TRBD1 TRBJ1-1 TRBV5-6 . CASSWTGGENTEAFF TGTGCCAGCAGCTGGACAGGGGGCGAGAACACTGAAGCTTTCTTT
. TRBJ2-2 TRBV15 . CATGVAANTGELFF TGTGCCACCGGCGTAGCGGCGAACACCGGGGAGCTGTTTTTT
. TRBJ2-2 TRBV12-2 . CASRFDGTSGRTGELFF TGTGCAAGTCGCTTCGACGGGACTAGCGGGCGTACCGGGGAGCTGTTTTTT
TRBD1 TRBJ2-7 TRBV6-2/TRBV6-3 . CASSYSGTGRYF TGTGCCAGCAGTTACTCAGGGACAGGGAGGTACTTC
. TRBJ1-2 TRBV4-3 . CASSQAGSGRDYGYTF TGCGCCAGCAGCCAAGCAGGGTCGGGGAGGGACTATGGCTACACCTTC
. TRBJ2-1 TRBV24-1 . CATSDSGVTEQFF TGTGCCACCAGTGATTCAGGTGTGACTGAGCAGTTCTTC